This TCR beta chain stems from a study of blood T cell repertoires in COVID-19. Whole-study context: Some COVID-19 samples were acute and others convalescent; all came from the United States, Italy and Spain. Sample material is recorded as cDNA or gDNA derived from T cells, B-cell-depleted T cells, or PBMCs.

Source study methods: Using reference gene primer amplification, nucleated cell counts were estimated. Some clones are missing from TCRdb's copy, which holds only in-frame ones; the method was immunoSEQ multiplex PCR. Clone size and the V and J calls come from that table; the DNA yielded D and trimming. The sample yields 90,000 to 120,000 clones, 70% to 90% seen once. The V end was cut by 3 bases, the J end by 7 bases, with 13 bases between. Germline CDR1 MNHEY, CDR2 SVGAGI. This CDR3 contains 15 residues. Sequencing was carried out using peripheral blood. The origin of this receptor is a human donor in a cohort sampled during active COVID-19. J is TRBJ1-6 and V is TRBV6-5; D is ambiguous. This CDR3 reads CASSYRWGGNSPLHF. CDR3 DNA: TGTGCCAGCAGTTATCGTTGGGGAGGCAATTCACCCCTCCACTTT.